This TCR beta chain was obtained from a study of T-cell memory formation after mild COVID-19. MiXCR, run by TCRdb on the 5' RACE reads, gives a single entry per CDR3 protein. The table records around 300,000 distinct CDR3 sequences, 7% to 10% of them present only once. The CDR3 spans 13 residues. CDR1 is ENHRY and CDR2 is SYGVKD in the germline V gene. V was trimmed by 4 bases and J by 7 bases, leaving 13 bases between them. This clonotype turned up a few times. Sequenced sample: PBMCs or a T cell subset sorted from them (not recorded which). The sequence derives from a man aged 18 to 30 who had mild COVID-19 (a few samples of this study predate the infection). Cell type and time point are not known. The chain couples TRBV10-3 to TRBJ1-1; no reliable D call. CDR3 amino acids: CAISVGRVSEAFF. CDR3 DNA: TGTGCCATCAGTGTTGGTCGGGTGAGTGAAGCTTTCTTT.